Following are 27 T cell receptor beta chains from one sample sequenced in a study of T cell changes during pregnancy in multiple sclerosis. The method was immunoSEQ multiplex PCR; TCRdb's version includes in-frame clones alone and lacks a portion of them. The sample holds approximately 37,000 clones; roughly 91% are singletons and the top ten take 0.5% to 0.65%. The sample in question was CD4+ T cells from peripheral blood mononuclear cells, obtained in the third trimester of pregnancy. Source of these receptors: a female donor with multiple sclerosis, enrolled in a pregnancy study.

V gene TRBV27 combines with J gene TRBJ2-7, with TRBD1 as a possible D gene (5 bases). The CDR3 loop spans 15 amino acids. V lost 4 bases and J lost 0, with 13 bases in between. Germline V CDR1 and CDR2: MNHEY, SMNVEV (reference sequence). CDR3 in DNA: TGTGCCAGCAGTTACCGGTCTGGGGCCTCCTACGAGCAGTACTTC. Its translation: CASSYRSGASYEQYF.

This clone appeared a single time. The chain links TRBV20-1 to TRBJ1-2; no clear D gene. Trimming removed 6 bases from V and 8 bases from J, with 13 bases in between. Looked up from germline, CDR1 is DFQATT and CDR2 is SNEGSKA (reference sequence). This CDR3 region has 11 residues. The CDR3 DNA reads TGCAGTGCGAGGGAGCAGCGAGGCTACACCTTC. It specifies CSAREQRGYTF.

The rearrangement links TRBV6-1 to TRBJ1-2, with D maybe TRBD1 (5 bases). The germline V gene encodes CDR1 MNHNS and CDR2 SASEGT. V lost 7 bases to trimming and J lost 7 bases, with 19 bases between them. The CDR3 extends over 14 amino acids. The CDR3 is CASISLDLQGGYTF. The CDR3 nucleotides are TGTGCCAGCATTTCCCTGGATCTCCAGGGTGGCTACACCTTC.

This clone was found a few times. The chain recombines TRBV6-1 with TRBJ1-6; weak D call: TRBD1 (5 bases). V lost 5 bases, J lost 8 bases, and 13 bases lay in between. The germline CDR1 and CDR2 sequences are MNHNS and SASEGT. The CDR3 runs 14 residues. CDR3 coding DNA: TGTGCCAGCAGTTGGGAGGGACGGGATTCACCCCTCCACTTT. Protein sequence: CASSWEGRDSPLHF.

V is TRBV27 and J is TRBJ1-1, with D uncertain. CDR1 MNHEY and CDR2 SMNVEV come from the germline V gene (reference sequence). The length of the CDR3 is 14 residues. V lost 5 bases, J lost 0 bases, and 10 bases lay in between. CDR3 region: CASSNNRVNTEAFF. The CDR3 DNA follows: TGTGCCAGCAGTAACAACAGAGTGAACACTGAAGCTTTCTTT.

The sample holds one count of this clone. The V gene is TRBV5-8, the J gene TRBJ2-7; a possible D gene is TRBD2 (6 bases). Trimming took 9 bases from V and 0 from J, leaving 16 bases between them. From germline, CDR1 is SGHTS and CDR2 YDEGEE. This CDR3 has 14 amino acids. CDR3 region: CATPKEGFSYEQYF. In nucleotides, the CDR3 is TGTGCCACCCCGAAGGAGGGCTTCTCCTACGAGCAGTACTTC.

In nucleotides, the CDR3 is TGTGCCAGCCCGCAGGGGTCTAACTATGGCTACACCTTC. This codes for CASPQGSNYGYTF. V is TRBV6-5 and J is TRBJ1-2, with a tentative D call TRBD1 (6 bases). The V gene lost 8 bases and the J gene lost 0 bases, with 10 bases spanning the gap. The CDR3 totals 13 residues. CDR1 is MNHEY, CDR2 SVGAGI, per germline.

The gene calls are TRBV7-2 and TRBJ2-5, with D tentatively TRBD2 (6 bases). Trimming removed 1 base at V and 5 bases at J, with 14 bases between. There are 15 residues in the CDR3. Germline V gives CDR1 SGHTA, CDR2 FQGNSA. DNA for the CDR3: TGTGCCAGCAGCTTAGGGCCCCGGGGGAGCGAGACCCAGTACTTC. Encoded protein: CASSLGPRGSETQYF.

The rearrangement links TRBV5-1 to TRBJ2-2; possible D gene TRBD2, 6 bases. Germline V gives CDR1 SGHRS, CDR2 YFSETQ. This CDR3 has 14 residues. Trimming removed 3 bases at V and 4 bases at J, with 10 bases between. DNA of the CDR3: TGCGCCAGCAGCTGGTCGGGGGTCACCGGGGAGCTGTTTTTT. This encodes CASSWSGVTGELFF. Together with reference TRBV5-1 and TRBJ2-2, the CDR3 gives the full variable domain: KAGVTQTPRYLIKTRGQQVTLSCSPISGHRSVSWYQQTPGQGLQFLFEYFSETQRNKGNFPGRFSGRQFSNSRSEMNVSTLELGDSALYLCASSWSGVTGELFFGEGSRLTVL.

The rearrangement links TRBV28 to TRBJ2-5, with 10 bases matching TRBD1. Germline CDR1 reads MDHEN; CDR2 reads SYDVKM. V shed 4 bases and J 3 bases; nucleotides not matched to a gene: 5. The CDR3 spans 15 residues. The CDR3: CASSSAGQGKETQYF. CDR3 bases: TGTGCCAGCAGTTCAGCGGGACAGGGGAAAGAGACCCAGTACTTC.

Here the CDR3 reads CASSSPGQERNEQFF. CDR3 sequence (DNA): TGTGCCAGCAGCTCCCCGGGACAAGAGAGGAATGAGCAGTTCTTC. This chain links TRBV7-6 with TRBJ2-1, with D maybe TRBD1 (6 bases). The CDR3 has 15 amino acids. CDR1 is SGHVS and CDR2 is FNYEAQ in the germline V gene. Deletions cut 4 bases from V and 7 bases from J, with 17 bases between.

The chain recombines TRBV5-1 with TRBJ1-2, with 8 bases fitting TRBD1. There are 15 residues in the CDR3. CDR1 and CDR2 from the germline V gene are SGHRS and YFSETQ. With 7 bases clipped from V and 0 bases from J, the junction kept 8 bases outside the gene matches. The CDR3 DNA reads TGCGCCAGCTCATTGCAGGGGGCGTCTAACTATGGCTACACCTTC. Translating gives CASSLQGASNYGYTF.

The rearrangement links TRBV28 to TRBJ1-1, with a weak D call TRBD1 (6 bases). Per germline, CDR1 MDHEN and CDR2 SYDVKM. V dropped 3 bases and J dropped 7 bases, with 12 bases sitting between them. The length of the CDR3 is 13 residues. In nucleotides, the CDR3 is TGTGCCAGCAGTTTTAGACAGGCAGGTGAAGCTTTCTTT. It encodes CASSFRQAGEAFF.

The CDR3 protein is CASSGLAGDTQYF. CDR3 nucleotides: TGTGCCAGCAGTGGACTAGCCGGAGATACGCAGTATTTT. The rearrangement uses TRBV7-3 and TRBJ2-3, with 8 bases aligning to TRBD2. This CDR3 is built from 13 residues. The J segment lost 5 bases and the V segment lost 6 bases, leaving 4 bases of the junction unmatched. Germline V gene lookup returns CDR1 SGHTA and CDR2 FQGTGA.

The chain carries TRBV19 and TRBJ2-5; TRBD1 agrees at 7 bases. V lost 3 bases to trimming and J lost 4 bases; unmatched junction nucleotides: 8. The CDR3 is 15 amino acids. CDR1 and CDR2 from the germline V gene are LNHDA and SQIVND (reference sequence). The CDR3 reads CASSIGTVKTETQYF. CDR3 sequence (DNA): TGTGCCAGTAGTATTGGGACAGTTAAAACAGAGACCCAGTACTTC.

The chain uses TRBV9 and TRBJ2-5; TRBD1 matches 9 bases. Losses at the gene ends were 4 bases for V and 4 bases for J; bases not matched to a gene: 11. Germline loops: CDR1 SGDLS, CDR2 YYNGEE. The CDR3 is 16 residues long. The CDR3 spells CASSTQGQGRVETQYF. The CDR3 DNA reads as TGTGCCAGCAGCACCCAGGGACAGGGAAGGGTAGAGACCCAGTACTTC.

The chain recombines TRBV7-9 with TRBJ2-7; TRBD1 aligns across 7 bases. This CDR3 region has 16 residues. CDR1 and CDR2 from the germline V gene are SEHNR and FQNEAQ (reference sequence). V lost 2 bases and J lost 2; bases outside the gene matches: 9. As DNA, the CDR3 is TGTGCCAGCAGCTTAACAGACAGGGCTGCTCCCTACGAGCAGTACTTC. This sequence encodes CASSLTDRAAPYEQYF.

This clone was seen just once. This rearrangement joins TRBV7-6 to TRBJ1-3; the D gene is possibly TRBD1 (5 bases). The V gene lost 1 base and the J gene lost 0 bases, with 7 bases spanning the gap. Germline V gene sequence: CDR1 SGHVS, CDR2 FNYEAQ. The CDR3 has 15 amino acids. The CDR3 spells CASSLGQSSGNTIYF. CDR3 coding DNA: TGTGCCAGCAGCTTAGGACAGAGCTCTGGAAACACCATATATTTT.

V is TRBV7-9 and J is TRBJ2-7, with a weak D call TRBD1 (5 bases). The CDR3 runs to 17 residues. Trimming left V 5 bases short and J 3 bases short, with 23 bases between. CDR1 is SEHNR, CDR2 FQNEAQ, per germline (reference sequence). This CDR3 reads CASSPKMVPKGHYEQYF. The CDR3 DNA is TGTGCCAGCAGCCCAAAGATGGTCCCTAAGGGGCACTACGAGCAGTACTTC.

V gene TRBV9 combines with J gene TRBJ1-1; D remains ambiguous. Germline CDR1 and CDR2: SGDLS and YYNGEE. The CDR3 extends over 13 amino acids. The V end lost 0 bases, the J end lost 1 base, and 4 bases lay between the germline ends. As DNA, the CDR3 is TGTGCCAGCAGCGTAGCAGGGAACACTGAAGCTTTCTTT. Translated: CASSVAGNTEAFF.

This clone was detected a few times. The CDR3 reads CASSPTGTSGPTDTQYF. CDR3 sequence (DNA): TGTGCCAGCAGCCCTACCGGGACTAGCGGACCCACAGATACGCAGTATTTT. The chain combines TRBV7-3 with TRBJ2-3; 11 positions match TRBD2. This CDR3 is 17 amino acids long. Germline-derived CDR1 and CDR2 are SGHTA and FQGTGA. J gave up 2 bases and V 5 bases, and 9 bases lay outside the gene matches.

The chain carries TRBV2 and TRBJ1-6, with TRBD1 matching over 7 bases. The CDR3 totals 14 residues. The V segment lost 6 bases and the J segment 7 bases; nucleotides outside the gene matches: 6. Germline CDR1 is SNHLY and CDR2 is FYNNEI. CDR3 residues: CASRGQAQNSPLHF. The DNA for the CDR3 is TGTGCCAGCAGAGGACAGGCCCAAAATTCACCCCTCCACTTT.

This rearrangement joins TRBV30 to TRBJ1-5; D may be TRBD1 (6 bases). V was cut by 2 bases and J by 4 bases, with 15 bases left in between. The CDR3 spans 15 residues. Germline CDR1 reads GTSNPN; CDR2 reads SVGIG (reference sequence). CDR3 protein: CAWSSMTGRNQPQHF. The CDR3 nucleotides read TGTGCCTGGAGTTCAATGACAGGTCGTAATCAGCCCCAGCATTTT.

The J gene is TRBJ2-7, the V gene TRBV7-8; 10 positions match TRBD2. This CDR3 has 15 residues. After removal of 4 bases from V and 3 bases from J, the junction contained 6 bases not matched to a gene. Germline V gene lookup returns CDR1 SGHVS and CDR2 FQNEAQ. The DNA of the CDR3 is TGTGCCAGCAGCTCCGCTAGCGGGAGTTACTACGAGCAGTACTTC. Translation: CASSSASGSYYEQYF.

This chain uses TRBV10-2 with TRBJ2-3, with 11 bases lining up with TRBD2. The CDR3 contains 15 residues. Losses at the gene ends were 6 bases for V and 1 base for J; bases not matched to a gene: 3. CDR1 is WSHSY, CDR2 SAAADI, per germline. The CDR3 nucleotides are TGCGCCAGCAGGCCGGGACTAGCGGGCACAGATACGCAGTATTTT. Its translation is CASRPGLAGTDTQYF.

V gene TRBV7-6 combines with J gene TRBJ2-4; TRBD2 is a possible D gene (5 bases). The V gene lost 1 base and the J gene lost 0 bases, with 13 bases spanning the gap. Germline assignment: CDR1 SGHVS and CDR2 FNYEAQ. This CDR3 is 17 amino acids long. The CDR3 spells CASSLGALRGAKNIQYF. CDR3 DNA: TGTGCCAGCAGCTTAGGTGCCTTACGGGGAGCCAAAAACATTCAGTACTTC.

The chain recombines TRBV4-2 with TRBJ1-6; TRBD1 might be the D (6 bases). Looked up from germline, CDR1 is LGHNA and CDR2 is YNFKEQ. CDR3 length equals 16 residues. The germline V and J ends were trimmed by 0 bases and 8 bases, with 14 bases remaining between them. Written as DNA, the CDR3 is TGTGCCAGCAGCCAAGATCAGCAGGGGCCTTATTCACCCCTCCACTTT. Translated: CASSQDQQGPYSPLHF.